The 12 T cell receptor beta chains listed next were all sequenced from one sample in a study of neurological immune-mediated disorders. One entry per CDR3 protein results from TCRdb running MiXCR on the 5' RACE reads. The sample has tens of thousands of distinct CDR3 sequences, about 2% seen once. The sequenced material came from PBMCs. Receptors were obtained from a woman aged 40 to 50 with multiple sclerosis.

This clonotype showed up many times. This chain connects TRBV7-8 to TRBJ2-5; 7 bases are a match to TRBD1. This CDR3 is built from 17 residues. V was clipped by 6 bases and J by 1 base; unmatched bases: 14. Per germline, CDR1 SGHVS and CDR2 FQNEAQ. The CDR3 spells CASRIARQGTLQETQYF. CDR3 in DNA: TGTGCCAGCAGGATAGCGCGACAGGGCACCCTCCAAGAGACCCAGTACTTC.

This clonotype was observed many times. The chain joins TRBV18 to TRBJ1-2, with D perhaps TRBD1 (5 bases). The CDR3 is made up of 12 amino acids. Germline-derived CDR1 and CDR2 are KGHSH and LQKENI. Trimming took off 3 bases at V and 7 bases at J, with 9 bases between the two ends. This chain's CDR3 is CASSPVGGGYTF. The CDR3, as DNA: TGTGCCAGCTCACCGGTCGGGGGTGGCTACACCTTC.

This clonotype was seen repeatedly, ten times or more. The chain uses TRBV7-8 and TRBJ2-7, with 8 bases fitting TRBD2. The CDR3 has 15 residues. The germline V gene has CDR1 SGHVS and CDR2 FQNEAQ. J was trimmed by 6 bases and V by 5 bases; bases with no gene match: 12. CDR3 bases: TGTGCCAGCAGCCCGTCCCCGACTAGCGCCTCCGAGCAGTACTTC. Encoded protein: CASSPSPTSASEQYF. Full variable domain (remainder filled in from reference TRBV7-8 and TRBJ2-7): GAGVSQSPRYKVAKRGQDVALRCDPISGHVSLFWYQQALGQGPEFLTYFQNEAQLDKSGLPSDRFFAERPEGSVSTLKIQRTQQEDSAVYLCASSPSPTSASEQYFGPGTRLTVT.

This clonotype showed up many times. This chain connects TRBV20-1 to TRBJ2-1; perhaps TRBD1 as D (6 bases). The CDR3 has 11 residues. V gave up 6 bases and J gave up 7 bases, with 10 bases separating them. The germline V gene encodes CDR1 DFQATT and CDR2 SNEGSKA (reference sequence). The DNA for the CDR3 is TGCAGTGCCCCGAGGGGGAATGAGCAGTTCTTC. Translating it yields CSAPRGNEQFF.

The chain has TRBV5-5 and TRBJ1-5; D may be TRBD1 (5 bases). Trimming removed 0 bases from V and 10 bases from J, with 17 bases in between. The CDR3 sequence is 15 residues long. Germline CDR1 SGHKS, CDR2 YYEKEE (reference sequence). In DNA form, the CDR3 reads TGTGCCAGCAGCTTGGACGGACAAGGATCCTACCCCCAGCATTTT. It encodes CASSLDGQGSYPQHF.

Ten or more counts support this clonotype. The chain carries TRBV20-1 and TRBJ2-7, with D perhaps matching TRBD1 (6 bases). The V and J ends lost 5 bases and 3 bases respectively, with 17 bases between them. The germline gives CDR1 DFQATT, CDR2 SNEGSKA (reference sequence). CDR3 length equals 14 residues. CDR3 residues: CSAFTGMGNYEQYF. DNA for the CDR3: TGCAGTGCTTTCACAGGGATGGGGAACTACGAGCAGTACTTC.

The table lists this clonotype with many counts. The CDR3, as DNA: TGCAGATTCGGGGGGGCCGCACCCTATCCTGAAGCTTTCTTT. It translates to CRFGGAAPYPEAFF. The genes are TRBV20-1 and TRBJ1-1; maybe TRBD1 (6 bases). Germline CDR1 DFQATT, CDR2 SNEGSKA (reference sequence). The CDR3 is 14 residues long.

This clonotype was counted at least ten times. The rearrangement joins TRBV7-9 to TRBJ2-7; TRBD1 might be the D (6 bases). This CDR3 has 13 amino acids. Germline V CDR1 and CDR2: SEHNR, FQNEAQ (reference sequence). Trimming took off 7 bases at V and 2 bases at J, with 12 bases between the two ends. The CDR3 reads CASTLGGTYEQYF. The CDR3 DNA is TGTGCCAGCACCCTTGGGGGCACCTACGAGCAGTACTTC. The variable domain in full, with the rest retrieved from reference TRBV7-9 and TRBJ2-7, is DTGVSQNPRHKITKRGQNVTFRCDPISEHNRLYWYRQTLGQGPEFLTYFQNEAQLEKSRLLSDRFSAERPKGSFSTLEIQRTEQGDSAMYLCASTLGGTYEQYFGPGTRLTVT.

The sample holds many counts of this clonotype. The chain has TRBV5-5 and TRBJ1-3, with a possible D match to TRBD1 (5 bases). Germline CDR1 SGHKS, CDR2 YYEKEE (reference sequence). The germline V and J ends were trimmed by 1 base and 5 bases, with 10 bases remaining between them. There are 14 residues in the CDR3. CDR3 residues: CASSLTQGRNTIYF. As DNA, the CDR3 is TGTGCCAGCAGCTTGACCCAGGGCCGAAACACCATATATTTT.

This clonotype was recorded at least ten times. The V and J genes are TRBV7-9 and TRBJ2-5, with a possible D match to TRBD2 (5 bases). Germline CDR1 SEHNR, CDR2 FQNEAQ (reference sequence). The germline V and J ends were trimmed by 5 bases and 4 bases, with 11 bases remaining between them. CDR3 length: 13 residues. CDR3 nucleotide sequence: TGTGCCAGCAGCAGGACTGCTCGAGAGACCCAGTACTTC. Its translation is CASSRTARETQYF.

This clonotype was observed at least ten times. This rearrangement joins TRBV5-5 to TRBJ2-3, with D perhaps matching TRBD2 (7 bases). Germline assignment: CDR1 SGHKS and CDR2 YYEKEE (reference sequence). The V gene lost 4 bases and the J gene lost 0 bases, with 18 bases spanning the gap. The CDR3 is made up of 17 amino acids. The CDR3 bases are TGTGCCAGCAGCCCAGACAGGACTAGTTCTAGCACAGATACGCAGTATTTT. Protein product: CASSPDRTSSSTDTQYF.

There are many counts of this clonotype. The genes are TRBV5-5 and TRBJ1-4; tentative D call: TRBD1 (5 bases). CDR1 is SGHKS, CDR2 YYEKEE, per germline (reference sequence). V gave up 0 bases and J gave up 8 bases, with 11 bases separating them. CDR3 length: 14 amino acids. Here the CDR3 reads CASSLGQRGEKLFF. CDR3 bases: TGTGCCAGCAGCTTGGGACAGAGGGGAGAAAAACTGTTTTTT. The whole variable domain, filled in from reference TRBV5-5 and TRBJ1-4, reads DAGVTQSPTHLIKTRGQQVTLRCSPISGHKSVSWYQQVLGQGPQFIFQYYEKEERGRGNFPDRFSARQFPNYSSELNVNALLLGDSALYLCASSLGQRGEKLFFGSGTQLSVL.